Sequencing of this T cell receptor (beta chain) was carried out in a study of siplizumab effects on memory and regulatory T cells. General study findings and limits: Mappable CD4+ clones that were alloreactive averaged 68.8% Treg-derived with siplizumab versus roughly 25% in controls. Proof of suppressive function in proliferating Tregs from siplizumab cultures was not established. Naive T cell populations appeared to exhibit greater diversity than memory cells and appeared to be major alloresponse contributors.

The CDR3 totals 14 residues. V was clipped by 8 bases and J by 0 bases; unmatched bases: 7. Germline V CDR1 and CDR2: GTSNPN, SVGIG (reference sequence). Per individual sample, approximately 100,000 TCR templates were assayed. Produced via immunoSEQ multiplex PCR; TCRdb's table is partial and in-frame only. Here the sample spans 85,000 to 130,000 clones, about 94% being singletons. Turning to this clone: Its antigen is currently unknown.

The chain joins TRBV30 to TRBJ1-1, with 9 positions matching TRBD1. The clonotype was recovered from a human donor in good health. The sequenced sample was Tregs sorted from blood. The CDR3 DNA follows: TGTGCCGGGTACAGGGGGCCAATGAACACTGAAGCTTTCTTT. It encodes CAGYRGPMNTEAFF. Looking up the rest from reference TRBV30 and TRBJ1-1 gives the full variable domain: SQTIHQWPATLVQPVGSPLSLECTVEGTSNPNLYWYRQAAGRGLQLLFYSVGIGQISSEVPQNLSASRPQDRQFILSSKKLLLSDSGFYLCAGYRGPMNTEAFFGQGTRLTVV.